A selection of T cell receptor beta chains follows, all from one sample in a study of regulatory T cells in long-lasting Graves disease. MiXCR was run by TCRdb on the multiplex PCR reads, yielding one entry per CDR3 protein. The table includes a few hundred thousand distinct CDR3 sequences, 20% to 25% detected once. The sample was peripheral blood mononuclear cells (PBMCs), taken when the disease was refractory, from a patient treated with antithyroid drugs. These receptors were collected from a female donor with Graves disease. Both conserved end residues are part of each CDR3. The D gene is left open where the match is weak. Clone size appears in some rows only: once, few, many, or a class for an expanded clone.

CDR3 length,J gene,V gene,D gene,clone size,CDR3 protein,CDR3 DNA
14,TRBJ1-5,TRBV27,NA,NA,CASSQDLSNQPQHF,TGTGCCAGCAGTCAAGATCTTAGCAATCAGCCCCAGCATTTT
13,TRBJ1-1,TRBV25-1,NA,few,CASSEPRNTEAFF,TGTGCCAGCAGTGAACCGAGGAACACTGAAGCTTTCTTT
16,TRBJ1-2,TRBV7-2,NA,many,CASSLGPREGNYGYTF,TGTGCCAGCAGCTTAGGCCCCAGGGAAGGAAACTATGGCTACACCTTC
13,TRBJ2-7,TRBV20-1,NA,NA,CSASEGGAPEQYF,TGCAGTGCCAGTGAAGGCGGCGCTCCCGAGCAGTACTTC
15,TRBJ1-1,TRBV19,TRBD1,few,CASSISGTVSSEAFF,TGTGCCAGTAGTATCTCCGGGACAGTTTCCTCTGAAGCTTTCTTT
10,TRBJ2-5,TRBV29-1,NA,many,CSAFLETQYF,TGCAGCGCTTTCCTAGAGACCCAGTACTTC
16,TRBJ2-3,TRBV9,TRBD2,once,CASSARAGERTDTQYF,TGTGCCAGCAGCGCCCGAGCGGGAGAAAGGACAGATACGCAGTATTTT
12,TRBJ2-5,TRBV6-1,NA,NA,CASENRQETQYF,TGTGCCAGCGAGAACAGACAAGAGACCCAGTACTTC
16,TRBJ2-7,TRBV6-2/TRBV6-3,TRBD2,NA,CASTLRSGSGPYEQYF,TGTGCCAGCACCTTACGCAGCGGGAGCGGTCCCTACGAGCAGTACTTC
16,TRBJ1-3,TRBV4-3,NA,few,CASSQALGISGNTIYF,TGCGCCAGCAGCCAAGCCCTGGGGATATCTGGAAACACCATATATTTT
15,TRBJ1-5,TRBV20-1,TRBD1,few,CSARDLLTGDQPQHF,TGCAGTGCTAGAGATCTTCTTACAGGGGATCAGCCCCAGCATTTT
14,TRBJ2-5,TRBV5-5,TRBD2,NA,CASSQGLPQETQYF,TGTGCCAGCAGTCAGGGACTACCTCAAGAGACCCAGTACTTC
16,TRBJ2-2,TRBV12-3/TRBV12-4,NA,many,CASSFGTPSETGELFF,TGTGCCAGCAGTTTCGGGACCCCTAGTGAGACCGGGGAGCTGTTTTTT
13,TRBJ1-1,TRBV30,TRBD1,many,CAWTTGERTEAFF,TGTGCCTGGACTACAGGGGAGCGAACTGAAGCTTTCTTT
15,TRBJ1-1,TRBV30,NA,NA,CAWISGGIMNTEAFF,TGTGCCTGGATATCGGGCGGAATCATGAACACTGAAGCTTTCTTT
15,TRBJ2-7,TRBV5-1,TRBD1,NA,CASSLMGQGANEQYF,TGCGCCAGCAGCTTGATGGGACAGGGGGCCAACGAGCAGTACTTC
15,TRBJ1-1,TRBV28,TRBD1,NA,CASSLGTGGVTEAFF,TGTGCCAGCAGTTTGGGGACAGGGGGCGTCACTGAAGCTTTCTTT
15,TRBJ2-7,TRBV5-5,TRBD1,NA,CASSPVAGGSYEQYF,TGTGCCAGCAGCCCGGTGGCAGGGGGCTCTTACGAGCAGTACTTC
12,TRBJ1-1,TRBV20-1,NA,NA,CSARLLGTEAFF,TGCAGTGCTAGATTGCTGGGGACTGAAGCTTTCTTT
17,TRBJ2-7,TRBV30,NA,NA,CAWIPVRGHSPSYEQYF,TGTGCCTGGATCCCTGTTAGGGGACACAGCCCTTCATACGAGCAGTACTTC
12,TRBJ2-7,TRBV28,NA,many,CASSLQRYEQYF,TGTGCCAGCAGTCTGCAGCGCTACGAGCAGTACTTC
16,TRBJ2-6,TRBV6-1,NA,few,CASSENRATGANVLTF,TGTGCCAGCAGTGAGAACAGGGCTACGGGGGCCAACGTCCTGACTTTC
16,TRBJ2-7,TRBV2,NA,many,CASSRTGLQGSYEQYF,TGTGCCAGCAGTCGTACCGGATTACAGGGTTCCTACGAGCAGTACTTC
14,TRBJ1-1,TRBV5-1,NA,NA,CASSLGERVTEAFF,TGCGCCAGCAGCTTGGGGGAAAGGGTTACTGAAGCTTTCTTT
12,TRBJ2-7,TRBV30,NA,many,CAWDRTPGEQYF,TGTGCCTGGGACCGCACTCCGGGGGAGCAGTACTTC
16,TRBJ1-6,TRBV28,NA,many,CASSFGWGVSNSPLHF,TGTGCCAGCAGTTTTGGTTGGGGAGTCTCTAATTCACCCCTCCACTTT
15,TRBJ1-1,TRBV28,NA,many,CASNPGQGYRTEAFF,TGTGCCAGCAACCCAGGCCAAGGATACAGGACTGAAGCTTTCTTT
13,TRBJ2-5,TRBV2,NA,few,CASSEEPRETQYF,TGTGCCAGCAGTGAAGAACCTCGGGAGACCCAGTACTTC
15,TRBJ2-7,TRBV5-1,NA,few,CASSLDRAPAYEQYF,TGCGCCAGCAGCTTGGATCGGGCTCCCGCCTACGAGCAGTACTTC
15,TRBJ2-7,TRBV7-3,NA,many,CASSLNPGEFDEQYF,TGTGCCAGCAGCTTAAACCCGGGGGAGTTCGACGAGCAGTACTTC
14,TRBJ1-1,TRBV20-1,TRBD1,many,CSATGQQMNTEAFF,TGCAGTGCAACGGGACAGCAAATGAACACTGAAGCTTTCTTT
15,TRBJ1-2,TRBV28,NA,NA,CASSLLIKQPYGYTF,TGTGCCAGCAGTTTATTAATAAAGCAGCCCTATGGCTACACCTTC
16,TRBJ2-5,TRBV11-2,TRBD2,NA,CASSLYTSGRGETQYF,TGTGCCAGCAGCTTGTACACTAGCGGGAGAGGAGAGACCCAGTACTTC
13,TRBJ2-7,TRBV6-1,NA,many,CASREGSAYEQYF,TGTGCCAGCAGAGAGGGGTCCGCCTACGAGCAGTACTTC
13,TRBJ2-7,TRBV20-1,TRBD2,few,CSVILAGGYEQYF,TGCAGTGTCATACTAGCGGGAGGGTACGAGCAGTACTTC
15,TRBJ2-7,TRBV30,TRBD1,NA,CAWRVLRQGAYEQYF,TGTGCCTGGAGGGTATTAAGACAGGGGGCTTACGAGCAGTACTTC
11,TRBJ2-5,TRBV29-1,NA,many,CSVDTGETQYF,TGCAGCGTTGATACGGGAGAGACCCAGTACTTC
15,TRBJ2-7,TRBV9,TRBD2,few,CASSGAGSQFGEQYF,TGTGCCAGCAGCGGAGCGGGATCCCAGTTTGGGGAGCAGTACTTC
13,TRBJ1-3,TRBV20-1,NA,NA,CSARDGQGNTIYF,TGCAGTGCTAGAGATGGACAGGGAAACACCATATATTTT
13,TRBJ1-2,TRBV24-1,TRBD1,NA,CATSDLITGASSF,TGTGCCACCAGTGATTTGATAACAGGGGCCTCAAGCTTC
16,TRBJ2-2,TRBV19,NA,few,CASRRGGQGYTGELFF,TGTGCCAGTAGGCGTGGTGGTCAGGGTTACACCGGGGAGCTGTTTTTT
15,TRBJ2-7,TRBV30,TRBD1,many,CAWKVMTGPSYEQYF,TGTGCCTGGAAGGTAATGACAGGGCCCAGCTACGAGCAGTACTTC
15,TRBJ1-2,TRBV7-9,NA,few,CASSQTKEPTHGYTF,TGTGCCAGCAGCCAAACGAAGGAGCCCACGCATGGCTACACCTTC
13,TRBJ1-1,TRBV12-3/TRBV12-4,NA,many,CASSQRDDTEAFF,TGTGCCAGCAGCCAGAGGGACGACACTGAAGCTTTCTTT
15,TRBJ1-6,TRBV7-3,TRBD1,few,CASSGTGGHGSPLHF,TGTGCCAGCAGCGGGACAGGGGGCCATGGTTCACCCCTCCACTTT
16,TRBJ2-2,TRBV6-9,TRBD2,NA,CASSYSREVDTGELFF,TGTGCCAGCAGTTACTCTCGGGAGGTGGACACCGGGGAGCTGTTTTTT
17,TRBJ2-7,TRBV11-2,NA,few,CASSLDHGALLSYEQYF,TGTGCCAGCAGCTTAGATCACGGGGCCCTTCTATCCTACGAGCAGTACTTC
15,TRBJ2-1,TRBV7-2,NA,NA,CASSLQSISYNEQFF,TGTGCCAGCAGCTTGCAGTCAATCTCCTACAATGAGCAGTTCTTC
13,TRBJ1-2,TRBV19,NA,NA,CASSIPLQYGYTF,TGTGCCAGTAGTATTCCCTTGCAGTATGGCTACACCTTC
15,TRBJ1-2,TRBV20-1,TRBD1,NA,CSARDLQGAPGGYTF,TGCAGTGCTAGAGATTTACAGGGGGCTCCTGGTGGCTACACCTTC
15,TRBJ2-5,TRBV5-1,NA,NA,CASSLLTPRGETQYF,TGCGCCAGCAGCCTTCTCACCCCACGAGGCGAGACCCAGTACTTC